These T cell receptor beta chains were read from a single sample in a study of patients and donors after allogeneic stem cell transplantation. TCRdb reprocessed the RT-PCR reads with MiXCR, giving one entry per CDR3 protein. This sample has about 960,000 distinct CDR3 sequences, with around 17% found just once. The sequenced sample consisted of blood, either unsorted or a sorted T cell fraction (not recorded which). The receptors shown here come from a human donor who was either an allogeneic HSCT recipient or a stem cell or donor lymphocyte infusion donor (not recorded which). It is not recorded whose cells these are; they may come from a transplant donor. The CDR3 runs from the conserved cysteine through the conserved F or W. The order of the fields is CDR3 DNA, CDR3 protein, clone size, J gene, D gene, V gene. A D gene is named only where the DNA matches it firmly. Not every row has a clone size; where given, it reads once, few, many or a size class.

CDR3 DNA: TGTGCCAGCAGTGAAGGGGGTCGACAGGCCTCCGAGCAGTACTTC
CDR3 protein: CASSEGGRQASEQYF
clone size: few
J gene: TRBJ2-7
D gene: -
V gene: TRBV2

CDR3 DNA: TGCGCCAGCAGCCCTGGACTCCTTGGGAACTATGGCTACACCTTC
CDR3 protein: CASSPGLLGNYGYTF
clone size: -
J gene: TRBJ1-2
D gene: -
V gene: TRBV5-1

CDR3 DNA: TGCAGTGCTAGATTAAGTCGGGGGGGCACCGGGGAGCTGTTTTTT
CDR3 protein: CSARLSRGGTGELFF
clone size: few
J gene: TRBJ2-2
D gene: TRBD2
V gene: TRBV20-1

CDR3 DNA: TGTGCCACCAGTGAAGTCGGGGGCACTGAAGCTTTCTTT
CDR3 protein: CATSEVGGTEAFF
clone size: few
J gene: TRBJ1-1
D gene: -
V gene: TRBV24-1

CDR3 DNA: TGTGCCAGCAGTCCCAGCGGGGCTAACGAGCAGTACTTC
CDR3 protein: CASSPSGANEQYF
clone size: many
J gene: TRBJ2-7
D gene: TRBD2
V gene: TRBV12-3/TRBV12-4

CDR3 DNA: TGCGCCAGCAGCTTGGCTAGGGCGGGAAGAACAGATACGCAGTATTTT
CDR3 protein: CASSLARAGRTDTQYF
clone size: few
J gene: TRBJ2-3
D gene: -
V gene: TRBV5-1

CDR3 DNA: TGTGCCAGCAGCCAACGACGGACGTCAAGCACAGATACGCAGTATTTT
CDR3 protein: CASSQRRTSSTDTQYF
clone size: few
J gene: TRBJ2-3
D gene: -
V gene: TRBV3-1

CDR3 DNA: TGTGCCAGCAGCAGGGGTATGAGCACTGAAGCTTTCTTT
CDR3 protein: CASSRGMSTEAFF
clone size: -
J gene: TRBJ1-1
D gene: -
V gene: TRBV6-1

CDR3 DNA: TGTGCCAGCACCTATTCCTCAGGGGGAGGTAACATTCAGTACTTC
CDR3 protein: CASTYSSGGGNIQYF
clone size: -
J gene: TRBJ2-4
D gene: -
V gene: TRBV12-3/TRBV12-4

CDR3 DNA: TGTGCCACCGCTAGGGACAACCCGTCCGGGGAGCTGTTTTTT
CDR3 protein: CATARDNPSGELFF
clone size: many
J gene: TRBJ2-2
D gene: -
V gene: TRBV10-3

CDR3 DNA: TGCGCCAGCAGCGTGGCCGGGACACAAATCGTGGATGAGCAGTTCTTC
CDR3 protein: CASSVAGTQIVDEQFF
clone size: many
J gene: TRBJ2-1
D gene: -
V gene: TRBV5-1

CDR3 DNA: TGTGCCAGCAGCTTATTCCTAGCGGGCAACAATGAGCAGTTCTTC
CDR3 protein: CASSLFLAGNNEQFF
clone size: -
J gene: TRBJ2-1
D gene: TRBD2
V gene: TRBV7-2

CDR3 DNA: TGTGCCAGCAGCCCGGGGGGGGGTCCTCGGGGCAATCAGCCCCAGCATTTT
CDR3 protein: CASSPGGGPRGNQPQHF
clone size: -
J gene: TRBJ1-5
D gene: -
V gene: TRBV7-9

CDR3 DNA: TGCGCCAGCGCTGGGACGGGAGACTTCACTGAAGCTATCTTT
CDR3 protein: CASAGTGDFTEAIF
clone size: once
J gene: TRBJ1-1
D gene: -
V gene: TRBV5-1

CDR3 DNA: TGCAGTGCTGCCCAGACAGGGAGAGGAAACACCATATATTTT
CDR3 protein: CSAAQTGRGNTIYF
clone size: -
J gene: TRBJ1-3
D gene: TRBD1
V gene: TRBV20-1

CDR3 DNA: TGTGCCAGCAAAAGGGGGGAGACGGCAGAGACCCAGTACTTC
CDR3 protein: CASKRGETAETQYF
clone size: -
J gene: TRBJ2-5
D gene: -
V gene: TRBV4-2

CDR3 DNA: TGTGCCACCAGTGACGTACAGGGAGAGGAGACCTACTTGCAGTTCTTC
CDR3 protein: CATSDVQGEETYLQFF
clone size: many
J gene: TRBJ2-1
D gene: -
V gene: TRBV24-1

CDR3 DNA: TGCGCCAGCAGCCAACCAGTAGCGGGAGGGCCGAGGGAGCAGTACTTC
CDR3 protein: CASSQPVAGGPREQYF
clone size: -
J gene: TRBJ2-7
D gene: TRBD2
V gene: TRBV4-1

CDR3 DNA: TGTGCCTCCCGTAGCGGGAGATACAATGAGCAGTTCTTC
CDR3 protein: CASRSGRYNEQFF
clone size: -
J gene: TRBJ2-1
D gene: TRBD2
V gene: TRBV30

CDR3 DNA: TGTGCCAGCAGCCAACGGGACGAAGAGACCCAGTACTTC
CDR3 protein: CASSQRDEETQYF
clone size: -
J gene: TRBJ2-5
D gene: -
V gene: TRBV4-2